A selection of T cell receptor beta chains follows, all from one sample in a study of cytomegalovirus exposure and HLA in healthy donors. Sequenced by immunoSEQ multiplex PCR; TCRdb stores in-frame clones only, minus some. Of 180,000 or so clones in the sample, around 80% were seen once. Specimen: PBMCs. The receptors originated from a man between 18 and 35 years old in good health and CMV-seronegative. CDR3s include the opening cysteine and the closing phenylalanine or tryptophan. A D gene is named only where the DNA matches it firmly. Expanded clones get a size class; other rows say once, few or many, or leave the size out.

length,D,V,J,size,CDR3,DNA
15,TRBD2,TRBV7-3,TRBJ2-1,NA,CASSLGGGRGNEQFF,TGTGCCAGCAGCTTAGGTGGCGGGAGGGGGAATGAGCAGTTCTTC
16,TRBD2,TRBV11-3,TRBJ2-3,once,CASSLDTSVRTDTQYF,TGTGCCAGCAGCTTAGATACTAGCGTCCGCACAGATACGCAGTATTTT
13,TRBD2,TRBV5-4,TRBJ2-3,NA,CASSFGTSGTPHF,TGTGCCAGCAGCTTTGGGACTAGCGGGACCCCACATTTT
16,NA,TRBV7-2,TRBJ2-5,NA,CASSLAPRDSRGTQYF,TGTGCCAGTAGCTTAGCCCCTCGGGACTCTCGGGGGACCCAGTACTTC
18,TRBD1,TRBV7-2,TRBJ2-4,few,CASSLASGQGVGGNIQYF,TGTGCCAGCAGCTTAGCATCGGGACAGGGTGTGGGCGGGAACATTCAGTACTTC
14,TRBD2,TRBV5-1,TRBJ2-4,NA,CASSAAPGGNIQYF,TGCGCCAGCAGCGCGGCGCCGGGGGGGAACATTCAGTACTTC
14,NA,TRBV6-6,TRBJ1-1,NA,CASSYSTVNTEAFF,TGTGCCAGCAGTTACTCGACAGTGAACACTGAAGCTTTCTTT
15,TRBD1,TRBV6-6,TRBJ1-6,NA,CASTPQGQGNSPLHF,TGTGCCAGCACCCCTCAGGGACAGGGTAATTCACCCCTCCACTTT
13,NA,TRBV27,TRBJ1-2,NA,CASRTNRDLGYTF,TGTGCCAGCAGGACAAACAGGGACCTGGGCTACACCTTC
14,NA,TRBV5-4,TRBJ1-3,NA,CASSLWGAGNTIYF,TGTGCCAGCAGCTTGTGGGGGGCTGGAAACACCATATATTTT
15,TRBD1,TRBV7-9,TRBJ2-5,NA,CASRLDRGWGETQYF,TGTGCCAGCAGACTGGACAGGGGCTGGGGAGAGACCCAGTACTTC
16,NA,TRBV7-9,TRBJ2-7,NA,CASSLGWGLRSYEQYF,TGTGCCAGCAGCTTAGGATGGGGACTTCGCTCCTACGAGCAGTACTTC
12,NA,TRBV2,TRBJ2-7,NA,CASTPGLYEQYF,TGTGCCAGCACTCCAGGGCTATACGAGCAGTACTTC
14,NA,TRBV9,TRBJ2-1,few,CASSGGGEYNEQFF,TGTGCCAGCAGCGGAGGCGGAGAATACAATGAGCAGTTCTTC
14,NA,TRBV7-2,TRBJ1-4,once,CASSSGGFVEKLFF,TGTGCCAGCAGCTCCGGGGGTTTCGTTGAAAAACTGTTTTTT
16,TRBD2,TRBV11-2,TRBJ2-2,few,CASTNEGLAYTGELFF,TGTGCCAGCACCAACGAGGGACTAGCGTACACCGGGGAGCTGTTTTTT
15,NA,TRBV30,TRBJ1-5,NA,CAWRAGVLDGQPQHF,TGTGCCTGGAGGGCAGGGGTTTTGGATGGTCAGCCCCAGCATTTT
14,NA,TRBV7-9,TRBJ1-1,NA,CASSLGGDTYKAFF,TGTGCCAGCAGCTTAGGAGGGGACACTTACAAAGCTTTCTTT
15,TRBD2,TRBV7-3,TRBJ2-3,NA,CASSSGGGGPNTQYF,TGTGCCAGCAGCTCCGGTGGGGGAGGGCCGAATACGCAGTATTTT
13,NA,TRBV7-8,TRBJ2-7,once,CASSAGTYREQYF,TGTGCCAGCAGTGCCGGGACTTACCGCGAGCAGTACTTC
17,NA,TRBV7-2,TRBJ2-5,NA,CASSLDLGGGGQETQYF,TGTGCCAGCAGCTTAGATCTCGGGGGCGGGGGCCAAGAGACCCAGTACTTC
13,NA,TRBV7-9,TRBJ1-2,NA,CASSRQASYGYTF,TGTGCCAGCAGCCGACAGGCCTCCTATGGCTACACCTTC
15,NA,TRBV18,TRBJ1-2,few,CASSPSKGEYYGYTF,TGTGCCAGCTCACCAAGCAAGGGGGAATACTATGGCTACACCTTC
14,TRBD1,TRBV10-2,TRBJ1-3,NA,CASSTTGAGNTIYF,TGCGCCAGCAGTACGACAGGGGCTGGAAACACCATATATTTT
14,TRBD1,TRBV4-3,TRBJ2-3,NA,CASSPGQGIDTQYF,TGCGCCAGCAGCCCCGGACAGGGAATAGATACGCAGTATTTT
11,NA,TRBV20-1,TRBJ1-1,NA,CSGQLNTEAFF,TGCAGTGGTCAGTTGAACACTGAAGCTTTCTTT
14,TRBD1,TRBV5-1,TRBJ2-7,NA,CASSPGQDAYEQYF,TGCGCCAGCAGCCCGGGACAGGATGCCTACGAGCAGTACTTC
12,NA,TRBV6-1,TRBJ2-7,NA,CASSENRDEQYF,TGTGCCAGCAGTGAAAATCGGGACGAGCAGTACTTC
20,TRBD2,TRBV7-8,TRBJ2-7,NA,CASIRGAGTSGSRLSYEQYF,TGTGCCAGCATCCGAGGCGCGGGGACTAGCGGGAGTCGGCTGTCCTACGAGCAGTACTTC
18,TRBD2,TRBV18,TRBJ2-3,NA,CASSPRIGGGAASDTQYF,TGTGCCAGCTCACCGAGGATTGGCGGGGGGGCCGCATCAGATACGCAGTATTTT
17,TRBD1,TRBV30,TRBJ1-1,NA,CAWTGTGGVGGGTEAFF,TGTGCCTGGACTGGGACAGGGGGCGTAGGGGGGGGCACTGAAGCTTTCTTT
15,NA,TRBV18,TRBJ2-5,NA,CASSPIQGTQETQYF,TGTGCCAGCTCACCAATCCAGGGGACACAAGAGACCCAGTACTTC
16,TRBD1,TRBV5-1,TRBJ2-2,NA,CASSSQPGQGIGELFF,TGCGCCAGCAGCTCGCAGCCGGGACAGGGGATCGGGGAGCTGTTTTTT
16,TRBD2,TRBV5-5,TRBJ2-1,NA,CASSRTRSSGDNEQFF,TGTGCCAGCAGCAGGACCCGGTCGAGCGGGGACAATGAGCAGTTCTTC
14,TRBD1,TRBV7-2,TRBJ2-7,NA,CASSGRTGAYEQYF,TGTGCCAGCAGCGGACGGACAGGGGCCTACGAGCAGTACTTC
16,NA,TRBV6-6,TRBJ2-7,NA,CASSYGTNRNNYEQYF,TGTGCCAGCAGTTACGGGACAAATCGAAACAACTACGAGCAGTACTTC
15,TRBD1,TRBV2,TRBJ2-5,NA,CASSLRTGRVETQYF,TGTGCCAGCAGCCTTAGGACAGGGAGAGTCGAGACCCAGTACTTC
16,TRBD2,TRBV7-2,TRBJ2-2,NA,CASSRGAGGGTGELFF,TGTGCCAGCAGCCGGGGAGCGGGAGGGGGGACCGGGGAGCTGTTTTTT
15,NA,TRBV7-2,TRBJ1-6,NA,CASSPRRAANSPLHF,TGTGCCAGCAGCCCGAGGCGGGCTGCTAATTCACCCCTCCACTTT
15,NA,TRBV13,TRBJ1-4,NA,CASSRQKRIDEKLFF,TGTGCCAGCAGCAGGCAGAAGAGGATAGATGAAAAACTGTTTTTT
12,NA,TRBV7-6,TRBJ2-3,once,CASSLKGVTQYF,TGTGCCAGCAGCCTGAAGGGGGTTACGCAGTATTTT
14,NA,TRBV5-5,TRBJ1-5,NA,CASSLGQINQPQHF,TGTGCCAGCAGCCTCGGACAGATCAATCAGCCCCAGCATTTT
19,TRBD2,TRBV5-6,TRBJ2-7,NA,CASSWGLAGGTPSSYEQYF,TGTGCCAGCAGCTGGGGACTAGCGGGGGGTACTCCGAGCTCCTACGAGCAGTACTTC
15,TRBD2,TRBV7-9,TRBJ2-1,NA,CASSSGLAGASEQFF,TGTGCCAGCAGCTCGGGACTAGCGGGAGCTAGTGAGCAGTTCTTC
13,NA,TRBV7-9,TRBJ1-2,NA,CASSLKGAGGYTF,TGTGCCAGCAGCTTAAAAGGGGCTGGAGGCTACACCTTC
12,NA,TRBV7-9,TRBJ1-1,NA,CASSLGTPEAFF,TGTGCCAGCAGCTTAGGGACACCCGAAGCTTTCTTT
15,TRBD1,TRBV4-3,TRBJ2-1,NA,CASSPGQGALNEQFF,TGCGCCAGCAGCCCGGGACAGGGGGCGCTTAATGAGCAGTTCTTC
17,TRBD2,TRBV27,TRBJ2-3,NA,CASSFSGAGAYTDTQYF,TGTGCCAGCAGTTTCTCTGGAGCGGGGGCCTACACAGATACGCAGTATTTT
15,NA,TRBV5-8,TRBJ1-3,few,CASSGQLLAGNTIYF,TGTGCCAGCAGCGGACAGCTTTTGGCTGGAAACACCATATATTTT
15,NA,TRBV6-1,TRBJ1-3,NA,CASRGGGVGSNTIYF,TGTGCCAGCAGGGGGGGTGGCGTCGGGAGCAACACCATATATTTT
14,TRBD1,TRBV30,TRBJ1-4,NA,CAWSVRGGEEKLFF,TGTGCCTGGAGTGTGAGAGGGGGCGAGGAAAAACTGTTTTTT
15,NA,TRBV19,TRBJ2-3,NA,CASSYPGQLTDTQYF,TGTGCCAGTAGTTACCCGGGACAACTCACAGATACGCAGTATTTT
13,TRBD1,TRBV10-3,TRBJ2-7,once,CAISGGTGYEQYF,TGTGCCATCAGTGGGGGGACAGGGTACGAGCAGTACTTC
18,TRBD2,TRBV9,TRBJ2-3,NA,CASSKTGTSGGGTDTQYF,TGTGCCAGCAGCAAGACCGGGACTAGCGGGGGGGGCACAGATACGCAGTATTTT